Presented here are 5 T cell receptor beta chains from one specimen sequenced in a study of cytomegalovirus exposure and HLA in healthy donors. PCR amplification relied on 60 Vbeta primers (plus 13 Jbeta primers). Method: immunoSEQ multiplex PCR; TCRdb's copy keeps in-frame clones and lacks some. Of under 200,000 clones listed, roughly 84% were seen once; the top ten hold 0.38%. The sequencing input was PBMCs. The receptor set was obtained from a boy younger than 10 in good health and CMV-seronegative.

The chain carries TRBV27 and TRBJ1-5; TRBD1 aligns across 7 bases. Germline CDR1 reads MNHEY; CDR2 reads SMNVEV (reference sequence). CDR3 size: 15 residues. The J segment lost 2 bases and the V segment lost 2 bases, leaving 3 bases of the junction unmatched. The CDR3 DNA reads TGTGCCAGCAGTTTAAGGGGGCTTGGCAATCAGCCCCAGCATTTT. Amino acid sequence: CASSLRGLGNQPQHF.

Here the CDR3 reads CASSFRRSSYNEQFF. The DNA for the CDR3 is TGTGCCAGCAGTTTCAGGCGTAGCTCCTACAATGAGCAGTTCTTC. V and J are TRBV28 and TRBJ2-1; no clear D. Germline CDR1 is MDHEN and CDR2 is SYDVKM. The CDR3 extends over 15 amino acids. Trimming removed 3 bases at V and 0 bases at J, with 9 bases between.

This chain joins TRBV19 and TRBJ1-2, with TRBD1 as a possible D gene (5 bases). V lost 5 bases and J 8 bases, leaving 18 bases between the germline ends. The V gene's germline CDR1 is LNHDA and CDR2 SQIVND (reference sequence). The CDR3 consists of 14 residues. This chain's CDR3 is CASSAHRGDRGYTF. The CDR3 DNA follows: TGTGCCAGTAGTGCCCATCGGGGGGATCGGGGCTACACCTTC.

This rearrangement joins TRBV6-5 to TRBJ2-5, with 7 bases aligning to TRBD1. The DNA matches TRBJ2-7 better at its end, which makes the J call doubtful. The CDR3 runs to 15 residues. Germline V lookup: CDR1 MNHEY, CDR2 SVGAGI. The CDR3 nucleotides read TGTGCCAGCACCGACCAACCGGGACAGCCCTACGAGCAGTACTTC. It yields the protein CASTDQPGQPYEQYF.

This chain joins TRBV10-3 and TRBJ2-6, with 10 bases aligning to TRBD1. Germline CDR1 reads ENHRY; CDR2 reads SYGVKD. The length of the CDR3 is 15 residues. Trimming removed 8 bases from V and 4 bases from J; junction bases left unmatched: 5. The CDR3 DNA reads as TGTGCCATCGGGGGACAGGGGATGGGGGCCAACGTCCTGACTTTC. Residues: CAIGGQGMGANVLTF.